This record covers a single T cell receptor beta chain. Its antigen is undetermined. Germline values: CDR1 SGHVS, CDR2 FNYEAQ. V lost 8 bases and J lost 0, with 14 bases in between. The CDR3 totals 14 residues. The data belong to a study of shared clonotypes between healthy human individuals. Findings and limits, study-wide: All-four-donor shared clonotypes had higher generation probabilities than non-shared clonotypes did.

Some 29,000 T cell genomes (approximately 0.2 ug DNA) went into each sorted-subset replicate. Profiled with immunoSEQ multiplex PCR; TCRdb holds only in-frame clones, not every one. The data contain 1.5 million to 2.5 million clones, approximately 94% of them seen just once; the ten biggest clones take up less than 1.5%. Naive-designated CD8 cells lacked CD45RO, were positively enriched for CCR7, and omitted terminally differentiated effector memory CD45RA+ cells. The chain has TRBV7-6 and TRBJ2-7; D may be TRBD2 (6 bases). This clonotype was sampled from a man aged 18 to 29 in good health. The sequencing input was naive CD8+ T cells sorted from blood. Here the CDR3 reads CASGREVGSYEQYF. Here the CDR3 DNA reads TGTGCCAGCGGAAGGGAGGTCGGCTCCTACGAGCAGTACTTC.